The 18 T cell receptor beta chains presented below share a single source sample, sequenced in a study of response to subunit inactivated influenza vaccine (dated by TCRdb to 2017 to 2018). Libraries came from RT-PCR. Sequencing instrument: Illumina HiSeq 2500. TCRdb reran the public reads through fastp at Q25 and MiXCR, keeping productive beta chains. Each entry merges the rows of one CDR3 protein and shows their most common DNA and genes. Within this sample are about 610,000 distinct CDR3 sequences, with around 13% of them counted one time only. The biggest ten clones account for 11% of the sample. The source material was PBMCs from blood, sampled about 12 days after vaccination. The receptors were sampled from a man aged 50-59 years who received an inactivated influenza vaccine. Donor details come from another sample of the same person, matched by shared clones.

This clonotype has more than one count but fewer than ten. V usage is TRBV5-5 and J usage is TRBJ2-1, with 8 positions matching TRBD1. Germline V gives CDR1 SGHKS, CDR2 YYEKEE (reference sequence). Trimming cost V 4 bases and J 3 bases; bases outside gene matches: 12. The CDR3 length is 17 residues. CDR3 sequence (DNA): TGTGCCAGCAGCGAAGGGACAGGAGGAAATATCTACAATGAGCAGTTCTTC. Translating gives CASSEGTGGNIYNEQFF.

The V gene is TRBV2, the J gene TRBJ2-7; D assignment may be TRBD1 or TRBD2 (5 bases each). The germline V and J ends were trimmed by 4 bases and 6 bases, with 13 bases remaining between them. Germline CDR1 SNHLY, CDR2 FYNNEI. This CDR3 has 13 residues. This CDR3 is CASSAPDGGEQYF. CDR3 nucleotides: TGTGCCAGCAGTGCCCCGGATGGGGGCGAGCAGTACTTC. Filled out from reference TRBV2 and TRBJ2-7, the complete variable domain reads EPEVTQTPSHQVTQMGQEVILRCVPISNHLYFYWYRQILGQKVEFLVSFYNNEISEKSEIFDDQFSVERPDGSNFTLKIRSTKLEDSAMYFCASSAPDGGEQYFGPGTRLTVT.

This clonotype appeared many times. CDR3 loop: CASSLDSLGQRKFF. The CDR3 coding sequence is TGCGCCAGCAGCTTGGATAGTCTGGGACAGAGGAAATTCTTC. The genes are TRBV5-1 and TRBJ2-1, with TRBD1 matching over 7 bases. CDR1 and CDR2 from the germline V gene are SGHRS and YFSETQ. The trim removed 0 bases at V and 16 bases at J, leaving 13 bases unmatched. The CDR3 is 14 amino acids.

The V gene is TRBV5-1, the J gene TRBJ2-3, with 9 bases that match TRBD2. CDR1 and CDR2 from the germline V gene are SGHRS and YFSETQ. This CDR3 is built from 16 residues. The trim removed 2 bases at V and 0 bases at J, leaving 4 bases unmatched. In nucleotides, the CDR3 is TGCGCCAGCAGCTTCAGGCTAGCGGGAAGCACAGATACGCAGTATTTT. It codes for CASSFRLAGSTDTQYF.

The table lists this clonotype with a few counts. The CDR3 sequence is CASSQWGFSSTDTQYF. In DNA form, the CDR3 reads TGTGCCAGCTCTCAGTGGGGTTTCTCAAGCACAGATACGCAGTATTTT. V usage is TRBV12-3 or TRBV12-4 and J usage is TRBJ2-3; D gene uncertain. Trimming left V 8 bases short and J 0 bases short, with 18 bases between. CDR3 length: 16 residues.

This clonotype turned up a few times. V is TRBV20-1 and J is TRBJ1-3, with D uncertain. The V end lost 3 bases, the J end lost 0 bases, and 9 bases lay between the germline ends. Per germline, CDR1 DFQATT and CDR2 SNEGSKA (reference sequence). This CDR3 region has 14 residues. This CDR3 reads CSASYGPSGNTIYF. Written as DNA, the CDR3 is TGCAGTGCTAGTTACGGACCCTCTGGAAACACCATATATTTT.

This clonotype was picked up a small number of times. The rearrangement joins TRBV20-1 to TRBJ2-7; 9 nucleotides match TRBD2. The CDR3 extends over 13 amino acids. V lost 6 bases, J lost 4 bases, and 7 bases stayed unmatched. Per the germline V gene, CDR1 is DFQATT and CDR2 is SNEGSKA (reference sequence). CDR3 sequence: CSAAGLARYEQYF. The CDR3 DNA follows: TGCAGTGCGGCGGGACTAGCAAGGTACGAGCAGTACTTC.

This clonotype was counted at least ten times. The chain carries TRBV20-1 and TRBJ2-1; 14 nucleotides match TRBD2. V lost 6 bases to trimming and J lost 8 bases; unmatched junction nucleotides: 12. The V gene's germline CDR1 is DFQATT and CDR2 SNEGSKA (reference sequence). This CDR3 has 16 residues. The CDR3: CSATGTSGGPFDEQFF. CDR3 DNA: TGCAGTGCAACCGGGACTAGCGGGGGCCCGTTCGATGAGCAGTTCTTC.

The table lists this clonotype with many counts. The chain employs TRBV4-3 and TRBJ2-2; D uncertain. Per the germline V gene, CDR1 is LGHNA and CDR2 is YSLEER. The CDR3 loop spans 15 amino acids. V was clipped by 1 base and J by 1 base, with 7 bases between them. The CDR3 region is CASSQATVNTGELFF. The CDR3, as DNA: TGCGCCAGCAGCCAAGCCACGGTGAACACCGGGGAGCTGTTTTTT.

The V and J genes are TRBV12-3 or TRBV12-4 and TRBJ2-1, with 11 positions matching TRBD2. The CDR3 sequence is 15 residues long. V dropped 3 bases and J dropped 7; count of bases not matched to a gene: 5. In DNA form, the CDR3 reads TGTGCCAGCAGTTTCATAGCGGGGGGGCATAATGAGCAGTTCTTC. Translating gives CASSFIAGGHNEQFF.

This clonotype has only a few counts. The chain carries TRBV10-3 and TRBJ1-1; D is uncertain. The length of the CDR3 is 15 residues. The germline gives CDR1 ENHRY, CDR2 SYGVKD. Trimming shortened V by 3 bases and J by 4 bases, and 15 bases separated the two germline ends. The CDR3 is CAISDPIRGSTEAFF. For the CDR3, the DNA is TGTGCCATCAGTGACCCGATTCGGGGAAGCACTGAAGCTTTCTTT.

In its sample, this clonotype was seen many times. CDR3 DNA sequence: TGTGCCAGCAGTTTCAGAGGGGCAATACGACCCTACGAGCAGTACTTC. This encodes CASSFRGAIRPYEQYF. The chain has TRBV12-3 or TRBV12-4 and TRBJ2-7; tentatively, D is TRBD1 or TRBD2 (5 bases each). The CDR3 contains 16 residues. With 3 bases removed from V and 2 bases from J, the gap between germline ends came to 17 bases.

Only a few counts were recorded for this clonotype. The V and J genes are TRBV6-1 and TRBJ2-1; 7 bases are shared with TRBD2. The CDR3 contains 17 residues. V was pared by 6 bases and J by 9 bases, with 20 bases of the junction left unmatched. Germline lookup yields CDR1 MNHNS and CDR2 SASEGT. In DNA, the CDR3 is TGTGCCAGCAGGGTACAACGAGCGGGGACCACTTTGGGTGAGCAGTTCTTC. As protein: CASRVQRAGTTLGEQFF.

This clonotype has at least ten counts. The V call is TRBV7-8, the J call TRBJ2-1; 7 bases fit TRBD2. In germline, CDR1 is SGHVS, CDR2 FQNEAQ. The junction had 6 bases not matched to a gene; V was cut back by 5 bases and J by 2 bases. The CDR3 is made up of 15 amino acids. CDR3 DNA sequence: TGTGCCAGCAGCCCACTAGCGTTTACCTACAATGAGCAGTTCTTC. Translation gives CASSPLAFTYNEQFF.

As DNA, the CDR3 is TGCAGTGCCCCTAGACGACCAGCGGGGATCCTCACAGATACGCAGTATTTT. As protein: CSAPRRPAGILTDTQYF. This sequence joins TRBV20-1 and TRBJ2-3; 7 nucleotides line up with TRBD2. Germline V gene data show CDR1 as DFQATT and CDR2 as SNEGSKA (reference sequence). V shed 6 bases, J shed 2 bases, and the junction held 17 bases outside the gene matches. This CDR3 is 17 amino acids long.

CDR3 coding DNA: TGCAGCGTTGATTTGGGCGCGCGGGTTCCAGATACGCAGTATTTT. Amino acids: CSVDLGARVPDTQYF. The V gene is TRBV29-1, the J gene TRBJ2-3; D might be TRBD2 (5 bases). Germline V gives CDR1 SQVTM, CDR2 ANQGSEA. This CDR3 is 15 amino acids long. Trimming left V 3 bases short and J 4 bases short, with 17 bases between.

The rearrangement joins TRBV20-1 to TRBJ1-1; weak D call: TRBD1 (5 bases). V dropped 3 bases and J dropped 1 base, with 12 bases sitting between them. Germline CDR1 reads DFQATT; CDR2 reads SNEGSKA (reference sequence). The CDR3 runs 14 residues. The CDR3 DNA sequence: TGCAGTGCTAGGCCGGGGCCAGGGAACACTGAAGCTTTCTTT. Translating it yields CSARPGPGNTEAFF.

This clonotype has ten or more counts. The rearrangement uses TRBV5-1 and TRBJ2-3; 11 positions match TRBD1. Germline-derived CDR1 and CDR2 are SGHRS and YFSETQ. V dropped 4 bases and J dropped 3; count of bases not matched to a gene: 4. CDR3 length: 15 amino acids. This CDR3 reads CASSPGTGGTDTQYF. The CDR3 nucleotides are TGCGCCAGCAGCCCCGGGACAGGGGGGACAGATACGCAGTATTTT.